This TCR beta chain was obtained from a study of regulatory T cells in long-lasting Graves disease. As for time point: newly diagnosed GD, antithyroid drugs for less than 3 months. The TCR library was made from RNA extracted from PBMCs. Staff took around 8.6 milliliters of peripheral blood and put it into EDTA tubes. This clonotype was counted many times. Combining iRepertoire HTBI primers with Arm-PCR of CDR3 regions, the authors built TCR beta libraries. MiXCR, applied by TCRdb to the multiplex PCR reads, yields one record per CDR3 protein. The sample holds 400,000 to 550,000 distinct CDR3 sequences, just under 15% seen once. V gave up 6 bases and J gave up 0 bases, with 12 bases separating them. Germline values: CDR1 MDHEN, CDR2 SYDVKM. The CDR3 loop spans 15 amino acids. These data were also reused for a study on T cells in Graves' hyperthyroidism and ophthalmopathy.

Sample: peripheral blood mononuclear cells (PBMCs), taken at new diagnosis, from a patient treated with antithyroid drugs. The chain employs TRBV28 and TRBJ2-1; tentatively, D is TRBD1 (5 bases). The sequence was collected from a woman in her 30s with Graves disease. CDR3 DNA: TGTGCCAGCAGCTCTGACAGTTTCTCCTACAATGAGCAGTTCTTC. Protein: CASSSDSFSYNEQFF.